Listed below are T cell receptor beta chains from one sample, sequenced in a study of shared clonotypes between healthy human individuals. The data were produced by immunoSEQ multiplex PCR, yet TCRdb's version contains in-frame clones alone and is incomplete. The sample includes about 600,000 clones, around 80% of them seen just once. Sequenced input: PBMCs. Every receptor here comes from a middle-aged woman in good health. Some clones in this sample may be carry-over from other donors' samples. Both conserved end residues are part of each CDR3. Each record gives: D gene, clone size, V gene, J gene, CDR3 DNA, CDR3 protein. The D gene is left open where the match is weak. The size entry is marked missing in some rows and otherwise reads once, few, many or a size class.

D: -; size: -; V: TRBV2; J: TRBJ1-2; DNA: TGTGCCAGCATTGCTGTGCGGGGATATGGCTACACCTTC; CDR3: CASIAVRGYGYTF
D: -; size: -; V: TRBV28; J: TRBJ1-1; DNA: TGTGCCAGCATTGCTACCCCATCCCAAAACGCTGAAGCTTTCTTT; CDR3: CASIATPSQNAEAFF
D: -; size: -; V: TRBV29-1; J: TRBJ2-5; DNA: TGCAGCGTTGAAGGTACAGACCAAGAGACCCAGTACTTC; CDR3: CSVEGTDQETQYF
D: -; size: -; V: TRBV6-1; J: TRBJ2-1; DNA: TGTGCCAGCAGTGAAGGGAGATTAGGGGCCAATGAGCAGTTCTTC; CDR3: CASSEGRLGANEQFF
D: TRBD2; size: many; V: TRBV2; J: TRBJ2-5; DNA: TGTGCCAGCAGTGGGGGGAGCGGGGGACAAGAGACCCAGTACTTC; CDR3: CASSGGSGGQETQYF
D: TRBD2; size: -; V: TRBV6-6; J: TRBJ2-5; DNA: TGTGCCAGCAGTACCGGGACTAGAGTGGCGGGGACCCAGTACTTC; CDR3: CASSTGTRVAGTQYF
D: TRBD1; size: -; V: TRBV5-1; J: TRBJ2-7; DNA: TGCGCCAGCAGCTTGGCCAGGGACAGGACCTACGAGCAGTACTTC; CDR3: CASSLARDRTYEQYF
D: -; size: -; V: TRBV28; J: TRBJ2-3; DNA: TGTGCCAGCAGTTTGGGACTGAGCACAGATACGCAGTATTTT; CDR3: CASSLGLSTDTQYF
D: -; size: -; V: TRBV11-1; J: TRBJ2-3; DNA: TGTGCCAGCAGCCCCCGGACAGAAATCACAGATACGCAGTATTTT; CDR3: CASSPRTEITDTQYF
D: TRBD2; size: -; V: TRBV4-1; J: TRBJ2-5; DNA: TGCGCCAGCAGCCAACCCCTGGGCGGGAGAGAGACCCAGTACTTC; CDR3: CASSQPLGGRETQYF
D: -; size: few; V: TRBV19; J: TRBJ2-2; DNA: TGTGCCAGTAGTAAGGGGACCGGGGAGCTGTTTTTT; CDR3: CASSKGTGELFF
D: -; size: -; V: TRBV5-4; J: TRBJ2-7; DNA: TGTGCCAGCAGCACCAAACAGGGGCGGGGGGAGCAGTACTTC; CDR3: CASSTKQGRGEQYF
D: TRBD2; size: -; V: TRBV9; J: TRBJ2-3; DNA: TGTGCCAGCAGCATACTAGCGGGAGGTCCAGATACGCAGTATTTT; CDR3: CASSILAGGPDTQYF
D: TRBD2; size: few; V: TRBV12-5; J: TRBJ2-7; DNA: TGTGCTAGTGGTTTGGCGGGAGGGTCCGAGCAGTACTTC; CDR3: CASGLAGGSEQYF
D: -; size: -; V: TRBV6-1; J: TRBJ1-2; DNA: TGTGCCAGCAGTGAAGAGCTTGCATTCTATGGCTACACCTTC; CDR3: CASSEELAFYGYTF
D: -; size: -; V: TRBV7-7; J: TRBJ2-5; DNA: TGTGCCAGCAGCCCTGATCCCGTCGGCCCGGGGACCCAGTACTTC; CDR3: CASSPDPVGPGTQYF
D: TRBD2; size: -; V: TRBV11-2; J: TRBJ2-5; DNA: TGTGCCAGCAGCCCCGAGGTCGGAGCGGGGTTGGCGTCGGGGGCCCAGTACTTC; CDR3: CASSPEVGAGLASGAQYF